This section outlines one T cell receptor beta chain sequence together with its context. Amplified regions were TCR beta CDR3 sequences from RNA transcripts. TCR CDR3 underwent first-round RT-PCR with the HTBI primer set. TCRdb redid the calling of the multiplex PCR reads with MiXCR, one entry per CDR3 protein. The table lists approximately 870,000 distinct CDR3 sequences, 38% of them singletons. The CDR3 spans 13 residues. Trimming shortened V by 1 base and J by 5 bases, and 10 bases separated the two germline ends. Germline loops: CDR1 SGHRS, CDR2 YFSETQ. Patients aged 18 to 65 had newly diagnosed hyperthyroidism lasting under 2 months. The data were obtained in a study of T cells in Graves' hyperthyroidism and ophthalmopathy.

The material sequenced was blood. This sequence was found in a young man with Graves' hyperthyroidism. The chain has TRBV5-1 and TRBJ2-7, with unresolved D. The CDR3 bases are TGCGCCAGCAGCTTGCGCAGTAGAGACGAGCAGTACTTC. This sequence encodes CASSLRSRDEQYF. Drawing the rest from reference TRBV5-1 and TRBJ2-7, the complete variable domain is KAGVTQTPRYLIKTRGQQVTLSCSPISGHRSVSWYQQTPGQGLQFLFEYFSETQRNKGNFPGRFSGRQFSNSRSEMNVSTLELGDSALYLCASSLRSRDEQYFGPGTRLTVT.